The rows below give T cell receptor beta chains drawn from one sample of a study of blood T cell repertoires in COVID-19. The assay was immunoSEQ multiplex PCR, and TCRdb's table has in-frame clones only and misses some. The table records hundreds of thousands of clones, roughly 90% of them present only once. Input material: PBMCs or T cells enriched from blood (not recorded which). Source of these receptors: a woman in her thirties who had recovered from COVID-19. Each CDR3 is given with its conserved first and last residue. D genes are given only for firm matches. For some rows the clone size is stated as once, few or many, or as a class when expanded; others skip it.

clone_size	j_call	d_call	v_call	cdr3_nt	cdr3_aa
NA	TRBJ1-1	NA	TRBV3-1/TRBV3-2	TGTGCCAGCAGGCCCCGCACAGGGAGAAGAAACACTGAAGCTTTCTTT	CASRPRTGRRNTEAFF
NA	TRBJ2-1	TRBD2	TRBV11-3	TGTGCCACCCGGGGGGAACCCTACAATGAGCAGTTCTTC	CATRGEPYNEQFF
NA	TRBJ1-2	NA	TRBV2	TGTGCCAGCAGATTTGGGGCCGGCTACACCTTC	CASRFGAGYTF
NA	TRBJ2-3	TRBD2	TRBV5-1	TGCGCCAGCAGCGTGGGACTAGCGGGAGCTAGGGCAGATACGCAGTATTTT	CASSVGLAGARADTQYF
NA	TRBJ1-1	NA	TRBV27	TGTGCCAGCATGGCAGGGAACACTGAAGCTTTCTTT	CASMAGNTEAFF
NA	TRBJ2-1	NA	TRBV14	TGTGCCAGCAGCCGATCAGGGCCCGAGCTTGGAAATGAGCAGTTCTTC	CASSRSGPELGNEQFF
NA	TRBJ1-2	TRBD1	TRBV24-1	TGTGCCACCAGTGGGATAGGGGGCAGGGATGGCTACACCTTC	CATSGIGGRDGYTF
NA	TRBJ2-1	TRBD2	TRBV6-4	TGTGCCAGCAGTGACTCGGCTAGCGGATACAATGAGCAGTTCTTC	CASSDSASGYNEQFF
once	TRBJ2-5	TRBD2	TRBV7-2	TGTGCCAGCAGCGCGGGGTCGGGGGGGACCCAGTACTTC	CASSAGSGGTQYF
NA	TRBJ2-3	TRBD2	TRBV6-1	TGTGCCAGCAGAGTAGCGGGAGGGGGGGCAGATACGCAGTATTTT	CASRVAGGGADTQYF
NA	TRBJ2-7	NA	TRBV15	TGTGCCACCAGCTTGAACCAGGGTGCCTCCTACGAGCAGTACTTC	CATSLNQGASYEQYF
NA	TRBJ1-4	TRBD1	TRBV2	TGTGCCGGCCGGGACAGGGTTGAAAAACTGTTTTTT	CAGRDRVEKLFF
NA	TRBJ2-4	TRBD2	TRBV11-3	TGTGCCAGCAGCCCTAGAGGCGCAACGGGGGGGGCCAAAAACATTCAGTACTTC	CASSPRGATGGAKNIQYF
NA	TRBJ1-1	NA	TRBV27	TGTGCCAGTTTGGGGGGGCAGTCGGGCGCTGAAGCTTTCTTT	CASLGGQSGAEAFF
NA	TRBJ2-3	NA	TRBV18	TGTGCCAGCTCACCAAGTACAGCACCCACAGATACGCAGTATTTT	CASSPSTAPTDTQYF
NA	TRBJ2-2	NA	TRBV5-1	TGCGCCAGCAGCTTGGCCGTCACCGGGGAGCTGTTTTTT	CASSLAVTGELFF
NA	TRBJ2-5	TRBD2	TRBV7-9	TGTGCCAGCAGCTTAGTTCTAGCGGGAGCCCCAGAGACCCAGTACTTC	CASSLVLAGAPETQYF
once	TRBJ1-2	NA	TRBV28	TGTGCCAGCAGTCTTACGGGGAACTATGGCTACACCTTC	CASSLTGNYGYTF
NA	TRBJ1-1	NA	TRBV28	TGTGCCAGCAGCAGTTTATGGGATGACAGGAGATCGAGCACTGAAGCTTTCTTT	CASSSLWDDRRSSTEAFF
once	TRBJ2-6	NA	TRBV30	TGTGCCTGGAGGGGCGTCTCTGGGGCCAACGTCCTGACTTTC	CAWRGVSGANVLTF
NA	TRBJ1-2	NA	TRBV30	TGTGCCTGGTACAGGGCTGGCTACACCTTC	CAWYRAGYTF
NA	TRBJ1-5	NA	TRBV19	TGTGCCAGTAGTATAGTGGCCGGGGGGAATCAGCCCCAGCATTTT	CASSIVAGGNQPQHF
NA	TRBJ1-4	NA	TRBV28	TGTGCCAGTCTCGGGTGGGGGGGAGCTAATGAAAAACTGTTTTTT	CASLGWGGANEKLFF
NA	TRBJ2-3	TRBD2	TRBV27	TGTGCCAGCAGTCCCCAACCGACTAGCGGGGGGTCCGATACGCAGTATTTT	CASSPQPTSGGSDTQYF
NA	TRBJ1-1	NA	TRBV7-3	TGTGCCAGCAGCATGGGGACTTCAACTGAAGCTTTCTTT	CASSMGTSTEAFF
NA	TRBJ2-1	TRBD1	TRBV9	TGTGCCAGCAGCGTAGGGACAGGGTTCAATGAGCAGTTCTTC	CASSVGTGFNEQFF
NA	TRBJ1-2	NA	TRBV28	TGTGCCAGCAGTGCGTCGGGGGTTCACTATGGCTACACCTTC	CASSASGVHYGYTF
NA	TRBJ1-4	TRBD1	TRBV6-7	TGTGCCAGCAGTTATCTGGTCTCCGAGAGGGACAGCAATAATGAAAAACTGTTTTTT	CASSYLVSERDSNNEKLFF
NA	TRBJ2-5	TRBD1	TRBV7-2	TGTGCCAGCAGCTTAAGTTGGGGACAGGGGTCTTTGGAGACCCAGTACTTC	CASSLSWGQGSLETQYF
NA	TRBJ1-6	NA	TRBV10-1	TGCGCCAGCGTTACAGACAGATTATTGGATTCACCCCTCCACTTT	CASVTDRLLDSPLHF
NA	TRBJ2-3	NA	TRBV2	TGTGCCAGCAGTTACCGGACACCGCAGTATTTT	CASSYRTPQYF
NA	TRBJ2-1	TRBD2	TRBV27	TGTGCCAGCAGGCAACTAGCGGGCTCCTACAATGAGCAGTTCTTC	CASRQLAGSYNEQFF
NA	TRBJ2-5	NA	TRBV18	TGTGCCAGCTCACCCGGGTTAGTGACAGGATTCACCCAGTACTTC	CASSPGLVTGFTQYF